This record covers a single TCR beta chain. The method was immunoSEQ multiplex PCR; TCRdb's version includes in-frame clones alone and lacks a portion of them. The sample yields 68,000 or so clones, just over 85% seen once. The data originate from a study of blood T cell repertoires in COVID-19. Study at large: Samples representing acute and convalescent COVID-19 were sourced from the United States, Italy and Spain.

The CDR3 totals 18 residues. CDR1 is KGHDR, CDR2 SFDVKD, per germline. With 4 bases clipped from V and 0 bases from J, the junction kept 11 bases outside the gene matches. This chain joins TRBV24-1 and TRBJ2-5, with 9 bases that match TRBD1. Sequenced material: peripheral blood. The clonotype originates from a man between 45 and 60 years old with acute or convalescent COVID-19. The CDR3: CATSEPTPTGGNQETQYF. Written as DNA, the CDR3 is TGTGCCACCAGTGAACCGACGCCGACAGGGGGGAACCAAGAGACCCAGTACTTC.